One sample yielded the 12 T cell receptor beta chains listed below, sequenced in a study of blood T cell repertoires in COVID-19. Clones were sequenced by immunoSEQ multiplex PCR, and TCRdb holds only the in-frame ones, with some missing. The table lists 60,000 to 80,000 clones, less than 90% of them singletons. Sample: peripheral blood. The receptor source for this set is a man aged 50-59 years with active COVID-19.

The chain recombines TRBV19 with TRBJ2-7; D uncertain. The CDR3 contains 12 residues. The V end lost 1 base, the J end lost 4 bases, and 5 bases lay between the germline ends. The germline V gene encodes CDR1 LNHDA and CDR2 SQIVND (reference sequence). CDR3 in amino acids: CASSIGGYEQYF. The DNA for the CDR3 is TGTGCCAGTAGTATAGGAGGATACGAGCAGTACTTC.

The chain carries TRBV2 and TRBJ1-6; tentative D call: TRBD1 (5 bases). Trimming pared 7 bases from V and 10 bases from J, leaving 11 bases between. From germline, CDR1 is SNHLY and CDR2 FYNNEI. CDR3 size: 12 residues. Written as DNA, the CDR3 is TGTGCCAGCAACATTAGGGGCTCACCCCTCCACTTT. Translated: CASNIRGSPLHF.

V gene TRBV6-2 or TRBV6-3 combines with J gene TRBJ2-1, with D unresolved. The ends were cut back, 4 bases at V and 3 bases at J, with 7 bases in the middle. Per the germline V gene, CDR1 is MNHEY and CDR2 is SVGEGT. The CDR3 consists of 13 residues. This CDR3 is CASSLESYNEQFF. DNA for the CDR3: TGTGCCAGCAGTTTGGAGAGCTACAATGAGCAGTTCTTC.

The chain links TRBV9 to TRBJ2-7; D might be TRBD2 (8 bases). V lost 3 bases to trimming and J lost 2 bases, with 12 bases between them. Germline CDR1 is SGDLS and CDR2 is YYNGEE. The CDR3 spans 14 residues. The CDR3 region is CASSAGGLAYEQYF. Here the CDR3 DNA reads TGTGCCAGCAGCGCAGGGGGACTAGCCTACGAGCAGTACTTC.

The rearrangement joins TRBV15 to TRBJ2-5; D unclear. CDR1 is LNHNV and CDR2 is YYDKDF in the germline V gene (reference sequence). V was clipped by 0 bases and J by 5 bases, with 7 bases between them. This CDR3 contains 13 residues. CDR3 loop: CATSRDLMETQYF. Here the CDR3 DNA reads TGTGCCACCAGCAGAGATTTAATGGAGACCCAGTACTTC.

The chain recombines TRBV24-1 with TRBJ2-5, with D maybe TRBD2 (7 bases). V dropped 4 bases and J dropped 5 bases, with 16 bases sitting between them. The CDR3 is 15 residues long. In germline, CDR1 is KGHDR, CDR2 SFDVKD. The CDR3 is CATSDSAGAGETQYF. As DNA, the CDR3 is TGTGCCACCAGTGACTCTGCGGGGGCTGGGGAGACCCAGTACTTC.

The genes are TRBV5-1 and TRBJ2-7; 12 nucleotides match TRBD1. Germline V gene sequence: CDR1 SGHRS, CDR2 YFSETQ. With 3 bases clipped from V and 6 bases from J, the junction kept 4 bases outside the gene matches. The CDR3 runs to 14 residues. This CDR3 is CASSSGTGGLEQYF. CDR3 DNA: TGCGCCAGCAGCTCTGGGACAGGGGGCCTCGAGCAGTACTTC.

This chain's CDR3 is CASTPRSYGYTF. In DNA, the CDR3 is TGTGCCAGCACCCCCCGGAGCTATGGCTACACCTTC. The chain links TRBV21-1 to TRBJ1-2. TRBV21-1 is termed a pseudogene. CDR3 length: 12 amino acids.

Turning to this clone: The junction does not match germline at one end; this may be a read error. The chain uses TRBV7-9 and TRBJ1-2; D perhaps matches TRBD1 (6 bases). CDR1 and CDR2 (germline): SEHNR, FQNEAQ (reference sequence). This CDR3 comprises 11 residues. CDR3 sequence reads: CASSPGQIVNF. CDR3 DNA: TGTGCCAGCAGCCCTGGACAGATTGTGAACTTC.

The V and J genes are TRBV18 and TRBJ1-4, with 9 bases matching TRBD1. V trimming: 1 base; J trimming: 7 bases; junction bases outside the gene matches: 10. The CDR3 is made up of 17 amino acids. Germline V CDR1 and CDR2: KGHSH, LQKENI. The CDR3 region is CASSPQRWTGVGEKLFF. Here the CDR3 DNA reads TGTGCCAGCTCACCACAAAGATGGACAGGGGTTGGTGAAAAACTGTTTTTT.

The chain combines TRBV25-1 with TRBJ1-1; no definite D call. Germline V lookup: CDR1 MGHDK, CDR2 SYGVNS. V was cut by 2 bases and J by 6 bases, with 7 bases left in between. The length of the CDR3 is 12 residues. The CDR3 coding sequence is TGTGCCAGCAGTGAACCGACTGCTGAAGCTTTCTTT. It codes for CASSEPTAEAFF.

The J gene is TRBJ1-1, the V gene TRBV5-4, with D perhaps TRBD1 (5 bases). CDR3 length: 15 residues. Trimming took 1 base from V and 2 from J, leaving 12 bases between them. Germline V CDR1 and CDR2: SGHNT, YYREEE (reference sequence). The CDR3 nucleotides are TGTGCCAGCAGCTTGATTCTGGGGACTAACACTGAAGCTTTCTTT. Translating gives CASSLILGTNTEAFF.